This note documents a single TCR beta chain sequence. Method: immunoSEQ multiplex PCR; TCRdb's copy keeps in-frame clones and lacks some. The sample holds approximately 70,000 clones, around four fifths seen once. Sorting of unstimulated PBMCs yielded separate CD3+CD4+ and CD3+CD8+ fractions. This record comes from a study of T cell clones after liver transplantation. The sequence derives from a human patient who received a liver transplant. These T cells may partly come from the graft donor. The specimen was CD4+ T cells from blood, collected around 50 months after liver transplant.

CDR3: CASRNLLLTSEQYF. The CDR3 DNA is TGTGCCAGCAGAAACTTACTACTAACGTCCGAGCAGTACTTC. The chain couples TRBV6-6 to TRBJ2-7, with D uncertain. The CDR3 totals 14 residues. Trimming stripped 6 bases from V and 6 bases from J, with 18 bases between. The germline CDR1 and CDR2 sequences are MNHNY and SVGAGI (reference sequence).